Listed below are T cell receptor beta chains from one sample, sequenced in a study of cytotoxic CD8 clonotypes in ibrutinib-treated CLL. TCRdb's copy holds only in-frame clones and misses some; the assay was immunoSEQ multiplex PCR. This table holds over 25,000 clones, about three fifths found once. The sequences come from PBMCs, collected before ibrutinib treatment. The origin of the receptors is a human donor with chronic lymphocytic leukemia. The CDR3 runs from the conserved cysteine through the conserved F or W.

TRBJ1-2 TRBV19 CASSMGGRANYGYTF
TRBJ2-3 TRBV6-1 CASSESYTQYF
TRBJ2-7 TRBV28 CASYRDRRYF
TRBJ2-3 TRBV6-4 CASSDSAGGPTDTQYF
TRBJ2-1 TRBV11-1 CASSFDLGEQFF
TRBJ1-2 TRBV7-2 CASILDVGGYTF
TRBJ1-3 TRBV28 CASEGRDSGNTIYF
TRBJ2-1 TRBV11-2 CASSVGTASYNEQFF
TRBJ2-7 TRBV19 CASSTWDRPSYEQYF
TRBJ2-3 TRBV27 CASSLNSASGSSTDTQYF
TRBJ2-7 TRBV6-1 CASSDGLPNEQYF
TRBJ2-1 TRBV10-1 CASSAVGSNEQFF
TRBJ2-1 TRBV19 CASTTGGSSYNEQFF
TRBJ2-1 TRBV14 CASSLQRVEQFF
TRBJ2-1 TRBV10-3 CAISPGPPHEQFF
TRBJ2-7 TRBV11-2 CASSSGLSGYEQYF
TRBJ2-1 TRBV25-1 CASSESTSPAGEQFF
TRBJ2-5 TRBV5-8 CASSLGGGQETQYF
TRBJ1-3 TRBV6-6 CASSAPPGQGF
TRBJ1-5 TRBV6-5 CASKQRAENQPQHF
TRBJ2-7 TRBV6-5 CASSLPGREQYF
TRBJ2-7 TRBV4-1 CASSQDLGIQRNYEQYF
TRBJ1-1 TRBV14 CASSQVAALPRAFF
TRBJ1-2 TRBV2 CASSEASENYGYTF
TRBJ1-1 TRBV18 CASSPPGGTEAFF
TRBJ1-2 TRBV6-5 CASSLDRAIQNGYTF
TRBJ2-3 TRBV25-1 CASSSGSGRWSDTQYF
TRBJ1-2 TRBV5-6 CASSSGQGGGYTF
TRBJ2-3 TRBV2 CARGTPSTQYF
TRBJ2-5 TRBV28 CASSITHSGDETQYF
TRBJ2-7 TRBV5-1 CASSLGTGPYEQYF
TRBJ2-7 TRBV19 CASSTGQAPRGNEQYF
TRBJ2-4 TRBV10-3 CAIRDGGAGNIQYF
TRBJ2-5 TRBV5-1 CASSTTVQETQYF
TRBJ2-7 TRBV5-1 CASSRDFYEQYF
TRBJ2-1 TRBV5-1 CASSFEGGEQFF
TRBJ1-6 TRBV28 CASSREPPSPLHF
TRBJ2-6 TRBV6-1 CASSESGANVLTF
TRBJ1-4 TRBV7-8 CASSLAVVRDATNEKLFF
TRBJ1-2 TRBV27 CASSLQGQDGYTF
TRBJ2-5 TRBV5-6 CASSLVEETQYF
TRBJ2-7 TRBV4-1 CASSQEVALASEQYF
TRBJ2-2 TRBV28 CASSTVSANTGELFF
TRBJ2-6 TRBV7-2 CASSLRGQGTTSGANVLTF
TRBJ2-3 TRBV7-9 CASSPRLGTDTQYF
TRBJ1-1 TRBV5-1 CASSLEWQGGTEAFF
TRBJ2-5 TRBV5-6 CASSLAAAPYQETQYF
TRBJ2-1 TRBV5-5 CASSLGQGSNEQFF
TRBJ2-7 TRBV28 CASMAGGVANEQYF
TRBJ2-7 TRBV6-1 CASSEAPDGLSYEQYF
TRBJ2-1 TRBV9 CASSVGTSGGDEQFF
TRBJ1-2 TRBV6-6 CASSSPTPGLAYGYTF
TRBJ2-7 TRBV6-1 CASILGTGPYEQYF
TRBJ2-7 TRBV5-8 CASSPLGSYEQYF
TRBJ1-4 TRBV6-1 CASSEATGENEKLFF
TRBJ1-2 TRBV5-6 CASSFRDRGLAGYTF
TRBJ1-5 TRBV10-3 CATQPTPNQPQHF
TRBJ2-7 TRBV28 CASSLTGDADF
TRBJ2-1 TRBV7-8 CASSSLAGAFSSYNEQFF
TRBJ1-2 TRBV20-1 CSASRGDGYTF